This passage covers 31 T cell receptor beta chains from one sample sequenced in a study of control samples from healthy donors and cancer patients. TCRdb keeps only in-frame clones here, not all; method: immunoSEQ multiplex PCR. This table has approximately 130,000 clones, roughly 89% appearing once. The source material was blood. All receptors derive from a man aged 25 to 45 in good health.

This chain joins TRBV7-3 and TRBJ2-3, with 7 bases fitting TRBD1. The CDR3 sequence is 14 residues long. Unmatched junction bases numbered 8, after V lost 5 bases and J lost 6 bases. Germline values: CDR1 SGHTA, CDR2 FQGTGA. The CDR3 loop reads CASSPTTGMDTQYF. The CDR3 nucleotides read TGTGCCAGCAGCCCCACGACAGGGATGGATACGCAGTATTTT.

The CDR3 sequence is CATSREWAIQGTGNTIYF. The CDR3 DNA reads TGTGCCACCAGCAGAGAATGGGCTATTCAGGGAACTGGAAACACCATATATTTT. V gene TRBV15 combines with J gene TRBJ1-3; D may be TRBD1 (5 bases). CDR3 length: 18 amino acids. CDR1 LNHNV and CDR2 YYDKDF come from the germline V gene (reference sequence). Trimming left V 0 bases short and J 2 bases short, with 17 bases between.

The CDR3 protein is CASSEGHMGETQYF. As DNA, the CDR3 is TGCGCCAGCAGTGAGGGTCACATGGGGGAGACCCAGTACTTC. The chain couples TRBV5-1 to TRBJ2-5; possible D gene TRBD2, 5 bases. Trimming shortened V by 5 bases and J by 5 bases, and 16 bases separated the two germline ends. Per the germline V gene, CDR1 is SGHRS and CDR2 is YFSETQ. The CDR3 consists of 14 residues.

This clone was seen a few times. The chain uses TRBV11-2 and TRBJ1-6; 7 nucleotides align to TRBD1. The CDR3 is made up of 15 amino acids. The ends lost 7 bases at V and 9 bases at J; junction bases unmatched: 12. Germline-derived CDR1 and CDR2 are SGHAT and FQNNGV. The CDR3 spells CASTPSRQGASPLHF. The CDR3 DNA is TGTGCCAGCACCCCGTCCCGACAGGGAGCTTCACCCCTCCACTTT.

This sequence joins TRBV27 and TRBJ1-2; no reliable D call. This CDR3 has 13 amino acids. Germline V gene lookup returns CDR1 MNHEY and CDR2 SMNVEV (reference sequence). Between the trimmed V and J ends, which lost 5 bases and 8 bases, there was a span of 15 bases. DNA for the CDR3: TGTGCCAGCAGTCCAAGCTTTAAGGAAGGCTACACCTTC. Protein sequence: CASSPSFKEGYTF.

In its sample, this clone was seen once. The chain is built from TRBV6-5 and TRBJ2-1; perhaps TRBD1 as D (6 bases). Trimming stripped 4 bases from V and 5 bases from J, with 9 bases between. Germline-derived CDR1 and CDR2 are MNHEY and SVGAGI. The CDR3 runs to 13 residues. The CDR3 DNA reads as TGTGCCAGCAGTTCAACAGGGAACAATGAGCAGTTCTTC. Translated: CASSSTGNNEQFF.

The rearrangement links TRBV5-6 to TRBJ1-6; D is undetermined. Germline V CDR1 and CDR2: SGHDT, YYEEEE. This CDR3 is 14 amino acids long. Trimming took off 4 bases at V and 7 bases at J, with 12 bases between the two ends. The CDR3 sequence: CASSLRAKNSPLHF. The CDR3 nucleotides read TGTGCCAGCAGCCTGAGGGCCAAGAATTCACCCCTCCACTTT.

The chain is built from TRBV10-3 and TRBJ2-1; D may be TRBD1 or TRBD2 (5 bases each). This CDR3 spans 18 amino acids. The V end lost 2 bases, the J end lost 3 bases, and 20 bases lay between the germline ends. Germline CDR1 reads ENHRY; CDR2 reads SYGVKD. In DNA, the CDR3 is TGTGCCATCAGTGAGCCGCAGGGAGAGGCCAGCTTCTACAATGAGCAGTTCTTC. This translates into CAISEPQGEASFYNEQFF.

The gene calls are TRBV10-3 and TRBJ2-5; 13 positions match TRBD2. V was pared by 2 bases and J by 1 base, with 7 bases of the junction left unmatched. The CDR3 covers 18 residues. Germline V lookup: CDR1 ENHRY, CDR2 SYGVKD. CDR3 region: CAISEPLGLAGIQETQYF. The DNA for the CDR3 is TGTGCCATCAGTGAGCCTTTGGGACTAGCGGGGATCCAAGAGACCCAGTACTTC.

This sequence joins TRBV19 and TRBJ1-2; D ambiguous. The CDR3 length is 11 residues. Germline assignment: CDR1 LNHDA and CDR2 SQIVND (reference sequence). Trimming took 0 bases from V and 6 from J, leaving 2 bases between them. CDR3 amino acids: CASSIDNGYTF. The DNA of the CDR3 is TGTGCCAGTAGTATAGATAATGGCTACACCTTC.

The V gene is TRBV2, the J gene TRBJ1-5; the match to TRBD1 covers 8 bases. The CDR3 is 14 residues long. Unmatched junction bases numbered 9, after V lost 7 bases and J lost 7 bases. The germline gives CDR1 SNHLY, CDR2 FYNNEI. The CDR3 reads CASKRTGPDQPQHF. CDR3 sequence (DNA): TGTGCCAGCAAGCGGACAGGGCCAGACCAGCCCCAGCATTTT.

The V call is TRBV19, the J call TRBJ1-1; unclear D gene. The germline gives CDR1 LNHDA, CDR2 SQIVND (reference sequence). The CDR3 has 12 amino acids. V gave up 7 bases and J gave up 4 bases, with 10 bases separating them. The CDR3: CASTVRGTEAFF. The CDR3, as DNA: TGTGCCAGTACGGTCCGCGGCACTGAAGCTTTCTTT.

This chain links TRBV3-1 (or the pseudogene TRBV3-2) with TRBJ2-2; a possible D gene is TRBD2 (6 bases). Trimming took 5 bases from V and 6 from J, leaving 13 bases between them. The CDR3 covers 14 residues. Per the germline V gene, CDR1 is LGHDT and CDR2 is YNNKEL (reference sequence). Written as DNA, the CDR3 is TGTGCCAGCAGCGATGGGGGGAGGTCCGGGGAGCTGTTTTTT. It is translated as CASSDGGRSGELFF.

Written as DNA, the CDR3 is TGTGCCAGCAGCGTCCAACAGGGACCCTATGGCTACACCTTC. It encodes CASSVQQGPYGYTF. The V call is TRBV9, the J call TRBJ1-2, with D maybe TRBD1 (6 bases). This CDR3 is 14 amino acids long. Germline V CDR1 and CDR2: SGDLS, YYNGEE. V was cut by 2 bases and J by 4 bases, with 12 bases left in between.

V is TRBV28 and J is TRBJ1-3; D call uncertain. The CDR3 sequence is 15 residues long. With 1 base removed from V and 4 bases from J, the gap between germline ends came to 11 bases. Germline V gene data show CDR1 as MDHEN and CDR2 as SYDVKM. The CDR3 nucleotides are TGTGCCAGCAGTTTATATGGGCAGCAAGGAAACACCATATATTTT. This sequence encodes CASSLYGQQGNTIYF.

The chain links TRBV7-3 to TRBJ1-1, with unresolved D. The V and J ends lost 0 bases and 1 base respectively, with 6 bases between them. This CDR3 region has 14 residues. The germline gives CDR1 SGHTA, CDR2 FQGTGA. The CDR3 nucleotides read TGTGCCAGCAGCTTAACGGCAGAGAACACTGAAGCTTTCTTT. Translating it yields CASSLTAENTEAFF.

The chain combines TRBV7-7 with TRBJ2-2; D may correspond to TRBD1 or TRBD2 (5 bases each). CDR1 is SSHAT, CDR2 FNYEAQ, per germline (reference sequence). This CDR3 has 15 amino acids. V shed 3 bases and J shed 5 bases, with 13 bases lying between them. The CDR3 is CASSLQGTGTGELFF. CDR3 bases: TGTGCCAGCAGCTTGCAGGGAACGGGGACCGGGGAGCTGTTTTTT.

The V call is TRBV4-1, the J call TRBJ2-5, with TRBD1 matching over 9 bases. The CDR3 covers 15 residues. The V gene's germline CDR1 is MGHRA and CDR2 YSYEKL. J lost 2 bases, V lost 4 bases, and 5 bases had no gene match. The CDR3 coding sequence is TGCGCCAGCAGCCGGGACAGGGACCGACAAGAGACCCAGTACTTC. It translates to CASSRDRDRQETQYF.

This clone showed up just once. This rearrangement joins TRBV19 to TRBJ1-2; D is undetermined. Germline lookup yields CDR1 LNHDA and CDR2 SQIVND (reference sequence). Trimming removed 4 bases from V and 5 bases from J, with 11 bases in between. CDR3 length: 13 amino acids. This CDR3 reads CASSTGPKYGYTF. In DNA form, the CDR3 reads TGTGCCAGTAGTACAGGACCGAAATATGGCTACACCTTC. The variable domain in full, completed from reference TRBV19 and TRBJ1-2, reads DGGITQSPKYLFRKEGQNVTLSCEQNLNHDAMYWYRQDPGQGLRLIYYSQIVNDFQKGDIAEGYSVSREKKESFPLTVTSAQKNPTAFYLCASSTGPKYGYTFGSGTRLTVV.

The chain has TRBV12-5 and TRBJ2-3, with D perhaps matching TRBD1 or TRBD2 (5 bases each). The V gene's germline CDR1 is LGHNT and CDR2 FRNRAP. Between the trimmed V and J ends, which lost 0 bases and 4 bases, there was a span of 11 bases. The CDR3 consists of 15 residues. CDR3 sequence reads: CASGLVVGEPDTQYF. The CDR3 nucleotides are TGTGCTAGTGGTTTGGTAGTAGGGGAGCCAGATACGCAGTATTTT.

The CDR3 is CATSRLGRGSPLHF. Here the CDR3 DNA reads TGTGCCACCAGCAGGCTGGGAAGGGGTTCACCCCTCCACTTT. The genes are TRBV15 and TRBJ1-6; a weak D match, TRBD1 (5 bases). This CDR3 region has 14 residues. Trimming took off 3 bases at V and 9 bases at J, with 12 bases between the two ends. Germline V gene data show CDR1 as LNHNV and CDR2 as YYDKDF (reference sequence).

The V gene is TRBV5-1, the J gene TRBJ2-5, with 8 bases that match TRBD2. Germline V gene sequence: CDR1 SGHRS, CDR2 YFSETQ. CDR3 length: 15 residues. The J segment lost 0 bases and the V segment lost 0 bases, leaving 1 base of the junction unmatched. The CDR3 is CASSLVGLDQETQYF. The CDR3 DNA is TGCGCCAGCAGCTTGGTGGGACTAGACCAAGAGACCCAGTACTTC. The full variable domain, completed using reference TRBV5-1 and TRBJ2-5, is KAGVTQTPRYLIKTRGQQVTLSCSPISGHRSVSWYQQTPGQGLQFLFEYFSETQRNKGNFPGRFSGRQFSNSRSEMNVSTLELGDSALYLCASSLVGLDQETQYFGPGTRLLVL.

The V and J genes are TRBV19 and TRBJ1-5; D is unresolved. The CDR3 totals 14 residues. The germline V and J ends were trimmed by 2 bases and 4 bases, with 9 bases remaining between them. From germline, CDR1 is LNHDA and CDR2 SQIVND (reference sequence). CDR3 DNA: TGTGCCAGTAGTATAAATACGATTAATCAGCCCCAGCATTTT. This translates into CASSINTINQPQHF.

The chain has TRBV29-1 and TRBJ2-2; D tentatively reads TRBD1 or TRBD2 (6 bases each). V was trimmed by 7 bases and J by 2 bases, leaving 17 bases between them. CDR1 and CDR2 from the germline V gene are SQVTM and ANQGSEA. The CDR3 sequence is 15 residues long. The CDR3 DNA reads as TGCAGCGCTTCGACCAACGGGGGCAACACCGGGGAGCTGTTTTTT. This codes for CSASTNGGNTGELFF.

This chain links TRBV30 with TRBJ1-1; the D gene is possibly TRBD1 (5 bases). Germline V CDR1 and CDR2: GTSNPN, SVGIG (reference sequence). With 6 bases removed from V and 6 bases from J, the gap between germline ends came to 14 bases. There are 12 residues in the CDR3. This CDR3 is CACLGAAAEAFF. In DNA form, the CDR3 reads TGTGCCTGCCTTGGGGCGGCGGCTGAAGCTTTCTTT.

This chain joins TRBV6-5 and TRBJ1-1; D remains ambiguous. This CDR3 has 15 residues. Trimming shortened V by 6 bases and J by 1 base, and 15 bases separated the two germline ends. Germline loops: CDR1 MNHEY, CDR2 SVGAGI. In nucleotides, the CDR3 is TGTGCCAGCAGCCACGAACGTACGACGAACACTGAAGCTTTCTTT. This encodes CASSHERTTNTEAFF.

The chain is built from TRBV5-6 and TRBJ1-4; D is unclear. This CDR3 is built from 17 residues. The V gene lost 0 bases and the J gene lost 8 bases, with 20 bases spanning the gap. The V gene's germline CDR1 is SGHDT and CDR2 YYEEEE. In nucleotides, the CDR3 is TGTGCCAGCAGCTTGGTCGGGTTACCTGGCTTCGAAGAAAAACTGTTTTTT. Protein: CASSLVGLPGFEEKLFF.

As regards this clone: The sample has other DNA sequences that encode this CDR3 too. This rearrangement joins TRBV11-3 to TRBJ2-2; 7 bases fit TRBD2. Germline V gives CDR1 SGHNT, CDR2 YENEEA. The V and J ends lost 3 bases and 6 bases, in that order; junction bases with no gene match: 1. The CDR3 spans 13 residues. The CDR3 region is CASSLGGAGELFF. CDR3 in DNA: TGTGCCAGCAGCTTGGGGGGGGCCGGGGAGCTGTTTTTT. The whole variable domain, remainder taken from reference TRBV11-3 and TRBJ2-2, is EAGVVQSPRYKIIEKKQPVAFWCNPISGHNTLYWYLQNLGQGPELLIRYENEEAVDDSQLPKDRFSAERLKGVDSTLKIQPAELGDSAVYLCASSLGGAGELFFGEGSRLTVL.

This rearrangement joins TRBV3-1 (or the pseudogene TRBV3-2) to TRBJ1-1; possible D gene TRBD1, 5 bases. From germline, CDR1 is LGHDT and CDR2 YNNKEL (reference sequence). The CDR3 contains 14 residues. V was cut by 1 base and J by 2 bases, with 8 bases left in between. CDR3: CASSQVGQNTEAFF. The CDR3 bases are TGTGCCAGCAGCCAAGTGGGGCAAAACACTGAAGCTTTCTTT.

This chain links TRBV4-2 with TRBJ2-1; D is unclear. The CDR3 is made up of 15 amino acids. In germline, CDR1 is LGHNA, CDR2 YNFKEQ. The germline V and J ends were trimmed by 1 base and 4 bases, with 11 bases remaining between them. CDR3: CASSQAQSEYNEQFF. In nucleotides, the CDR3 is TGTGCCAGCAGCCAAGCCCAATCCGAGTACAATGAGCAGTTCTTC.

V and J are TRBV5-1 and TRBJ2-5; the match to TRBD1 covers 7 bases. CDR1 and CDR2 (germline): SGHRS, YFSETQ. The CDR3 sequence is 16 residues long. V lost 3 bases and J lost 2; bases outside the gene matches: 10. The CDR3 DNA reads as TGCGCCAGCAGCTCCGGGACAGTCAGATCACAAGAGACCCAGTACTTC. Its translation: CASSSGTVRSQETQYF.